Presented here are 20 T cell receptor beta chains from one specimen sequenced in a study of blood T cell repertoires in COVID-19. Using immunoSEQ multiplex PCR, the repertoire was profiled, and TCRdb retains in-frame clones only, with some absent. This table holds 150,000 to 200,000 clones, approximately 80% found once. Sequencing was done on a sample of peripheral blood. The receptors stem from a human donor in a cohort sampled during active COVID-19.

V usage is TRBV7-6 and J usage is TRBJ2-3; 9 bases are a match to TRBD2. Unmatched junction bases numbered 8, after V lost 3 bases and J lost 1 base. The CDR3 is 17 amino acids. Germline V gives CDR1 SGHVS, CDR2 FNYEAQ. The CDR3 DNA follows: TGTGCCAGCAGCTTGGCTAGCGGGGTCAGGGGCACAGATACGCAGTATTTT. This codes for CASSLASGVRGTDTQYF.

The genes are TRBV27 and TRBJ2-1, with D possibly matching TRBD1 (5 bases). V was clipped by 2 bases and J by 6 bases, with 14 bases between them. Germline loops: CDR1 MNHEY, CDR2 SMNVEV (reference sequence). The CDR3 runs to 15 residues. CDR3: CASSLLRAPTNEQFF. As DNA, the CDR3 is TGTGCCAGCAGTTTACTCAGGGCCCCGACCAATGAGCAGTTCTTC.

The chain links TRBV7-8 to TRBJ2-7; 10 nucleotides align to TRBD1. The V and J ends lost 3 bases and 6 bases, in that order; junction bases with no gene match: 5. Germline V CDR1 and CDR2: SGHVS, FQNEAQ. The CDR3 sequence is 14 residues long. Here the CDR3 reads CASSLSGTGVEQYF. DNA for the CDR3: TGTGCCAGCAGCTTGTCCGGGACAGGGGTCGAGCAGTACTTC.

The J gene is TRBJ2-1, the V gene TRBV2; D possibly corresponds to TRBD1 (6 bases). Germline V gene sequence: CDR1 SNHLY, CDR2 FYNNEI. This CDR3 has 16 residues. The V gene lost 0 bases and the J gene lost 3 bases, with 12 bases spanning the gap. The CDR3 region is CASSEARGGHYNEQFF. CDR3 coding DNA: TGTGCCAGCAGTGAAGCGCGAGGGGGACACTACAATGAGCAGTTCTTC. Full variable domain (missing parts from reference TRBV2 and TRBJ2-1): EPEVTQTPSHQVTQMGQEVILRCVPISNHLYFYWYRQILGQKVEFLVSFYNNEISEKSEIFDDQFSVERPDGSNFTLKIRSTKLEDSAMYFCASSEARGGHYNEQFFGPGTRLTVL.

This clone appeared a few times. The chain uses TRBV7-2 and TRBJ2-1, with 9 bases aligning to TRBD1. The CDR3 totals 12 residues. CDR1 is SGHTA and CDR2 is FQGNSA in the germline V gene. The V segment lost 8 bases and the J segment 10 bases; nucleotides outside the gene matches: 6. The CDR3 region is CASRDRVWEQFF. As DNA, the CDR3 is TGTGCCAGCCGGGACAGGGTATGGGAGCAGTTCTTC.

This chain joins TRBV7-9 and TRBJ1-5; 10 nucleotides align to TRBD1. CDR3 length: 15 residues. V lost 5 bases, J lost 6 bases, and 7 bases stayed unmatched. Germline CDR1 is SEHNR and CDR2 is FQNEAQ (reference sequence). The chain's CDR3 is CASSGGQGFSQPQHF. DNA of the CDR3: TGTGCCAGCAGCGGGGGACAGGGGTTTTCTCAGCCCCAGCATTTT.

The J gene is TRBJ2-3, the V gene TRBV28; TRBD1 aligns across 11 bases. After removal of 6 bases from V and 10 bases from J, the junction contained 9 bases not matched to a gene. Germline V CDR1 and CDR2: MDHEN, SYDVKM. This CDR3 region has 14 residues. The CDR3 nucleotides read TGTGCCAGCAGCGGACAGGGGGCCCTTGTAGCGCAGTATTTT. Translation gives CASSGQGALVAQYF.

V gene TRBV5-6 combines with J gene TRBJ1-5, with D tentatively TRBD1 (5 bases). CDR1 and CDR2 (germline): SGHDT, YYEEEE. V was trimmed by 0 bases and J by 3 bases, leaving 7 bases between them. The CDR3 runs to 14 residues. In DNA form, the CDR3 reads TGTGCCAGCAGCTTGGACAGGTCCAATCAGCCCCAGCATTTT. Translating gives CASSLDRSNQPQHF.

V is TRBV28 and J is TRBJ2-1; no clear D gene. The CDR3 is 14 amino acids. The germline gives CDR1 MDHEN, CDR2 SYDVKM. Trimming removed 6 bases at V and 1 base at J, with 10 bases between. CDR3 region: CASSPPYSYNEQFF. In DNA, the CDR3 is TGTGCCAGCAGCCCCCCTTATTCCTACAATGAGCAGTTCTTC.

The chain recombines TRBV28 with TRBJ2-7; D gene uncertain. This CDR3 has 14 amino acids. The germline CDR1 and CDR2 sequences are MDHEN and SYDVKM. Trimming removed 5 bases at V and 2 bases at J, with 13 bases between. As DNA, the CDR3 is TGTGCCAGCAGTGTCGACACCTTTACCTACGAGCAGTACTTC. This encodes CASSVDTFTYEQYF.

The chain combines TRBV6-5 with TRBJ2-5; perhaps TRBD1 as D (5 bases). The germline V and J ends were trimmed by 8 bases and 1 base, with 14 bases remaining between them. Germline assignment: CDR1 MNHEY and CDR2 SVGAGI. The CDR3 loop spans 14 amino acids. The CDR3 protein is CASGNRSPQETQYF. CDR3 bases: TGTGCCAGCGGGAACAGGTCCCCCCAAGAGACCCAGTACTTC.

The rearrangement links TRBV15 to TRBJ2-5; maybe TRBD1 (5 bases). Per germline, CDR1 LNHNV and CDR2 YYDKDF (reference sequence). V gave up 3 bases and J gave up 2 bases, with 19 bases separating them. The CDR3 sequence is 17 residues long. CDR3 in amino acids: CATSRKGPHYEQETQYF. DNA of the CDR3: TGTGCCACCAGCAGGAAGGGGCCCCACTACGAACAAGAGACCCAGTACTTC.

The chain carries TRBV19 and TRBJ1-6; weak D call: TRBD1 (5 bases). V was cut by 6 bases and J by 10 bases, with 19 bases left in between. CDR1 is LNHDA, CDR2 SQIVND, per germline (reference sequence). The CDR3 runs 15 residues. CDR3 bases: TGTGCCAGTAGGACCCAGGGTAGTGCTAGATCACCCCTCCACTTT. Translated, it gives CASRTQGSARSPLHF.

The rearrangement uses TRBV6-6 and TRBJ1-4; possible D gene TRBD1, 6 bases. Germline CDR1 reads MNHNY; CDR2 reads SVGAGI (reference sequence). V shed 5 bases and J shed 7 bases, with 14 bases lying between them. The CDR3 extends over 14 amino acids. CDR3 nucleotide sequence: TGTGCCAGCAGTCTCGGCAGGGGAAGTGAAAAACTGTTTTTT. Translated: CASSLGRGSEKLFF.

The chain carries TRBV7-9 and TRBJ2-7; 14 bases match TRBD2. CDR1 and CDR2 from the germline V gene are SEHNR and FQNEAQ (reference sequence). The CDR3 is 16 residues long. V lost 5 bases and J lost 3; bases outside the gene matches: 6. CDR3 sequence reads: CASSGTSGGWVYEQYF. CDR3 sequence (DNA): TGTGCCAGCAGCGGGACTAGCGGGGGTTGGGTCTACGAGCAGTACTTC.

This clone has a count of ten or more. CDR3 coding DNA: TGTGCCATCAGTGAGTCGTACGGGGAAGAGACCCAGTACTTC. Its protein product is CAISESYGEETQYF. This chain links TRBV10-3 with TRBJ2-5; TRBD2 is a possible D gene (5 bases). CDR3 length equals 14 residues. Trimming pared 0 bases from V and 3 bases from J, leaving 8 bases between. CDR1 ENHRY and CDR2 SYGVKD come from the germline V gene.

J is TRBJ2-3 and V is TRBV4-2; the D is unclear. CDR1 and CDR2 from the germline V gene are LGHNA and YNFKEQ. V was trimmed by 4 bases and J by 4 bases, leaving 9 bases between them. The CDR3 covers 13 residues. The CDR3 region has the DNA TGTGCCAGCAGCCCGCAGGTGGCAGATACGCAGTATTTT. Translated, it gives CASSPQVADTQYF.

The rearrangement links TRBV29-1 to TRBJ2-5; D might be TRBD2 (5 bases). Between the trimmed V and J ends, which lost 7 bases and 5 bases, there was a span of 11 bases. The germline gives CDR1 SQVTM, CDR2 ANQGSEA. The CDR3 covers 11 residues. The CDR3 DNA is TGCAGCGCCCTTACGGGGGAGACCCAGTACTTC. It translates to CSALTGETQYF.

The rearrangement joins TRBV30 to TRBJ1-6; tentatively, D is TRBD1 (5 bases). Germline loops: CDR1 GTSNPN, CDR2 SVGIG (reference sequence). Trimming removed 5 bases at V and 5 bases at J, with 13 bases between. CDR3 length: 14 amino acids. CDR3 bases: TGTGCCTGGTTGGACGGGGGGGATAATTCACCCCTCCACTTT. It is translated as CAWLDGGDNSPLHF. Using reference TRBV30 and TRBJ1-6 for the parts outside the CDR3, the full variable domain is SQTIHQWPATLVQPVGSPLSLECTVEGTSNPNLYWYRQAAGRGLQLLFYSVGIGQISSEVPQNLSASRPQDRQFILSSKKLLLSDSGFYLCAWLDGGDNSPLHFGNGTRLTVT.

This clone was seen more than once but under ten times. This chain joins TRBV7-9 and TRBJ1-4; D gene unclear. Germline assignment: CDR1 SEHNR and CDR2 FQNEAQ (reference sequence). The CDR3 is made up of 16 amino acids. Trimming removed 5 bases from V and 10 bases from J, with 23 bases in between. CDR3 DNA sequence: TGTGCCAGCAGCCCCGCGGAGGGTTTTAGAGGGCGAAAACTGTTTTTT. Translation gives CASSPAEGFRGRKLFF.